This T cell receptor beta chain was captured in a study of blood T cell repertoires in COVID-19. Study details: COVID-19 samples, acute and convalescent, were from the United States, Italy and Spain. PBMCs, B-cell-depleted T cells, or T cells were the source of the cDNA or gDNA that made up the material.

This clone was counted once. Followed over time, Seattle patients had been enrolled while infection was active. CDR3 length equals 15 residues. The germline V gene encodes CDR1 MDHEN and CDR2 SYDVKM. The V and J ends lost 6 bases and 6 bases, in that order; junction bases with no gene match: 9. Per the original methods: Reference gene primers were amplified, and this amplification served to estimate nucleated cell counts. Sequencing was performed with immunoSEQ multiplex PCR; in TCRdb, only in-frame clones are kept and a portion is missing. The DNA was the basis for D and trimming; V, J and clone size are from that table. The top ten hold 7.8% of the sample, which has about 200,000 clones, approximately 80% seen once.

This chain links TRBV28 with TRBJ1-5; 9 bases line up with TRBD1. The sample taken for sequencing was peripheral blood. The origin of this receptor is a woman older than 75 with COVID-19, enrolled during active disease. The CDR3 is CASRGQGTRGQPQHF. CDR3 DNA: TGTGCCAGCAGAGGACAGGGGACGAGGGGTCAGCCCCAGCATTTT.